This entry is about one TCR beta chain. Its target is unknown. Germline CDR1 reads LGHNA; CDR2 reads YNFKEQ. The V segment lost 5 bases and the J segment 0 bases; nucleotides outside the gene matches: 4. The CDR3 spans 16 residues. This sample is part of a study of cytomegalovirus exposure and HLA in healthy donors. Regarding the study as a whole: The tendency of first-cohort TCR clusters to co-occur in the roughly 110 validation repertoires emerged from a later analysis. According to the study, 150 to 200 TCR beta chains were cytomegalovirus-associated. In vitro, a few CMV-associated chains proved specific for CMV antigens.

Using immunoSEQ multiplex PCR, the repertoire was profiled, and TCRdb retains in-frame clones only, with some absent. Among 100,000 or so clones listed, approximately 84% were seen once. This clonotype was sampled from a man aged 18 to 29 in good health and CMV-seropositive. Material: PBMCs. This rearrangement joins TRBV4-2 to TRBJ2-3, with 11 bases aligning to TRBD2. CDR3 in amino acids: CASSARTSGSTDTQYF. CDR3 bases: TGTGCCAGCAGCGCACGGACTAGCGGGAGCACAGATACGCAGTATTTT.